This T cell receptor (beta chain) was profiled in a study of T cell clonality in common variable immunodeficiency. TCRdb keeps only in-frame clones here, not all; method: immunoSEQ multiplex PCR. This sample carries fewer than 70,000 clones, none of them present only once. This clone has a count of ten or more. Sequences were obtained from peripheral blood mononuclear cells. This sequence originates from a person aged 18-70 years in good health.

CDR3 amino acids: CSARPSGRDTGELFF. CDR3 DNA (partial): TGCAGTGCCCGCCCTAGCGGGAGGGATACCGGGGAG. The chain is built from TRBV20-1 and TRBJ2-2, with TRBD2 matching over 12 bases. The read falls 3 residues short of the CDR3 end, and the missing part is taken from the germline J gene. The germline CDR1 and CDR2 sequences are DFQATT and SNEGSKA (reference sequence). Losses at the gene ends were 6 bases for V and 5 bases for J; bases not matched to a gene: 7. The length of the CDR3 is 15 residues.